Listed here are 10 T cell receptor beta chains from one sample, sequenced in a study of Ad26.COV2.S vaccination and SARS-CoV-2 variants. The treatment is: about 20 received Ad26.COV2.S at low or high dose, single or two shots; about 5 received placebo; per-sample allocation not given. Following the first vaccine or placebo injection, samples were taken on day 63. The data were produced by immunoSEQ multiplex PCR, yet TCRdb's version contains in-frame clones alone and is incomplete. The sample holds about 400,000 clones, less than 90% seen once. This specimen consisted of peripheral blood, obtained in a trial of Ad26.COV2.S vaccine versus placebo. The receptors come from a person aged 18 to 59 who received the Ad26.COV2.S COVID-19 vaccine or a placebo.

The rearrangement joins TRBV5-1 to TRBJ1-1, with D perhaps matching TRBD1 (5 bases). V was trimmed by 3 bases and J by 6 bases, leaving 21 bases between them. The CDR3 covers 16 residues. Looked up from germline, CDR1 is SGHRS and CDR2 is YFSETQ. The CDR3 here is CASSSGPAFQGAEAFF. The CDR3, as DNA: TGCGCCAGCAGCTCTGGACCCGCTTTTCAGGGCGCTGAAGCTTTCTTT.

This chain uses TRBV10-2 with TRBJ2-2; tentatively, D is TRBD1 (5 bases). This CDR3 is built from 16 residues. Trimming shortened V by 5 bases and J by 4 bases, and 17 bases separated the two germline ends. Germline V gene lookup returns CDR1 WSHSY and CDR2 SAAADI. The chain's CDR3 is CASSPVRQGSTGELFF. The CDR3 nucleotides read TGCGCCAGCAGTCCAGTGCGCCAGGGAAGCACCGGGGAGCTGTTTTTT.

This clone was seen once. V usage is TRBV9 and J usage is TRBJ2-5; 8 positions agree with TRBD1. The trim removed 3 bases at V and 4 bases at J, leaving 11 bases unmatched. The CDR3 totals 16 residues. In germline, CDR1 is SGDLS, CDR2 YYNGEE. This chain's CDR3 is CASSENPGTGRETQYF. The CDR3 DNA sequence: TGTGCCAGCAGCGAAAACCCCGGGACAGGCAGAGAGACCCAGTACTTC.

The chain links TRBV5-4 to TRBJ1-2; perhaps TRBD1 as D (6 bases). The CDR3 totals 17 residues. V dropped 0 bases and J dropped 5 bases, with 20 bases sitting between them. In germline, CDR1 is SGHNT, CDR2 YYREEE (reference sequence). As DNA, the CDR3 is TGTGCCAGCAGCTTGGAGACAGCAGGAGTGGGGACATATGGCTACACCTTC. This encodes CASSLETAGVGTYGYTF.

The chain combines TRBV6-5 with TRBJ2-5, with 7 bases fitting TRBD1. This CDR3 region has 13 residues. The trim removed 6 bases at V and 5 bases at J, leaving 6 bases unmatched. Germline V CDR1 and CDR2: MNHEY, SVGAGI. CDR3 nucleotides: TGTGCCAGCAGCCCCGACAGGGCGGAGACCCAGTACTTC. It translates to CASSPDRAETQYF.

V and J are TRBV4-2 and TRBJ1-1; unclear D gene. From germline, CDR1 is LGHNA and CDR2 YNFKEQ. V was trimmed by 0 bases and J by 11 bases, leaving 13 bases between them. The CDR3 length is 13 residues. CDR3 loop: CASSQDGKNYAFF. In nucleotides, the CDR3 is TGTGCCAGCAGCCAAGACGGGAAAAATTACGCTTTCTTT.

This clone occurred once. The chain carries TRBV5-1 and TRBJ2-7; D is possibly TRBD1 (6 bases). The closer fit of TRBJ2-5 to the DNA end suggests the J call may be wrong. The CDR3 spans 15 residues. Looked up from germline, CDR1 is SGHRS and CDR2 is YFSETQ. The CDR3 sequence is CASSPGTIIQETQYF. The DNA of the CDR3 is TGCGCCAGCAGCCCGGGGACAATTATACAAGAGACCCAGTACTTC.

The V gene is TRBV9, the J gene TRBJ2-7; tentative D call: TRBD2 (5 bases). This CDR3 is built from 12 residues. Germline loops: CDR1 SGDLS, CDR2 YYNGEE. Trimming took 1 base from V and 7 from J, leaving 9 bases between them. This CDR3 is CASSVNTGEQYF. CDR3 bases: TGTGCCAGCAGCGTAAACACGGGGGAGCAGTACTTC.

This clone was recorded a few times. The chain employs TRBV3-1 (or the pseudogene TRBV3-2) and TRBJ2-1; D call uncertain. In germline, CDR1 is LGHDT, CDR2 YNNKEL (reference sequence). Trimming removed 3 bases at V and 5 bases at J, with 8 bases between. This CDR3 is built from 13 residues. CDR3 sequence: CASSQAYNNEQFF. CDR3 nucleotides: TGTGCCAGCAGCCAGGCTTACAACAATGAGCAGTTCTTC.

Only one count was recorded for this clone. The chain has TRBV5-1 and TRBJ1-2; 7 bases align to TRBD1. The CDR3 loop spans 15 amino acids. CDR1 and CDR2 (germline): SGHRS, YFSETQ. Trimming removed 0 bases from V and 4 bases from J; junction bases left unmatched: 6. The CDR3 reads CASSLVPGQLYGYTF. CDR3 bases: TGCGCCAGCAGCTTGGTACCGGGACAGCTCTATGGCTACACCTTC.